This T cell receptor (beta chain) derives from a study of T cell responses to AZD1222 COVID-19 vaccine (dated by TCRdb to the early 2020s). Study-wide context: Because spike-specific TCR depth and breadth did not differ between the two schedules, AZD1222 recipients who got a second dose at roughly 4 weeks were pooled with those who got a second dose at roughly 12 weeks. TCR sequencing was performed for more than 230 trial participants, of whom roughly 200 were given two doses of AZD1222 and around 26 were given two doses of MenACWY control vaccine. Enrollment into the trials was organized by age into subgroups of 18-55, 56-69 and 70-plus years, and those subgroups contained approximately 150, 30 and 60 TCR-sequenced participants, respectively. Paper-wide results and their limitations: A significant rise in spike-specific TCR breadth and depth was observed after two AZD1222 doses relative to day 0 and relative to MenACWY recipients. In the small 56-69-year group, the increase in depth fell short of significance, most likely because of low power. Vaccine-associated CD4 TCRs spanned the whole spike protein, with dominant responses in regions 160-218 and 743-854. Conclusions about previously exposed vaccinees are limited because only a handful of AZD1222 recipients were SARS-CoV-2 seropositive at baseline. Participants were mostly white British, with more females than males. The authors suggested clonal diversity may have been underestimated. No day 14 peak-response samples were available, so repertoires were characterized only after the peak T cell response. Epitopes outside the regions mutated in the B.1.351 and B.1.1.7 variants were reportedly recognized by nearly half of the unique spike-specific TCRs.

Regarding this clone: Its binding antigen is unknown. Base qualities are not at hand, and no much larger clone is one base apart.

Per the publication, the time point label means: baseline before first vaccination. Vaccinee samples came from UK trials COV001 and COV002, including a single-blind randomized controlled phase 2/3 trial of AZD1222 (ChAdOx1 nCoV-19) in healthy adults. For TCRbeta chain sequencing, PBMC samples were collected from trial participants at day 0 and at day 28 after the second dose. The CDR3 regions of human TCRbeta chains were analyzed by immunosequencing. In the paper's pipeline: TCRs in the repertoires were compared against a reference library of SARS-CoV-2-specific TCRs that had been generated with the MIRA antigen-specificity platform. Breadth was defined as the fraction of unique TCRs that were SARS-CoV-2-associated, and depth was defined as the fraction of total T cells that were SARS-CoV-2-associated. Using the MIRA data, each spike-specific TCR was assigned both to the spike region to which the TCR was reactive and to a CD4 or CD8 class. Log10-transformed breadth and depth values were compared by one-way ANOVA with Sidak's multiple comparisons tests. This is the immuneACCESS table as TCRdb keeps it, with only in-frame sequences that have V and J called. A part of the clones is gone; compared with another copy, unresolved V genes explain less than half, and the rest is unexplained. The D gene and trimming were derived from the DNA, and the V and J assignments and clone size from that table. In all, the sample holds about 85,000 clones, and about 90% of those were seen once. The ten largest account for about 7.7% of the sample.

This specimen consisted of peripheral blood, obtained on day 0 of AZD1222 vaccination. This receptor was identified in an adult in good health.

The bases read TGTGCCAGCAATGCGTTTTGGGGGACCGGGGAGCTGTTTTTT. Its coded protein is CASNAFWGTGELFF. The chain uses TRBV5-6 and TRBJ2-2; the D assignment is uncertain and may be TRBD1 or TRBD2, with 5 bases supporting each. The germline V gene specifies SGHDT as CDR1 and YYEEEE as CDR2. Including cysteine and phenylalanine, the CDR3 has 14 amino acids. Solely the CDR3 DNA is kept, with 42 bases framed from the first base. V drops 6 bases and J drops 5 bases, leaving 14 bases in between.